This entry lists 9 T cell receptor beta chains sequenced from one sample in a study of T cells in Graves' hyperthyroidism and ophthalmopathy (dated by TCRdb to between 2018 and 2021). The library was prepared using multiplex PCR. Sequencing was carried out with an Illumina HiSeq 2000. The TCR beta CDR3 regions were amplified from the RNA transcripts. The TCR CDR3 was subjected to a first round of RT-PCR using the HTBI primer set and the Qiagen OneStep RT-PCR kit. The public reads were reprocessed in TCRdb via fastp at Q25 and MiXCR, keeping in-frame beta chains. When rows share a CDR3 protein, they turn into one entry using the most common DNA and genes. This sample holds more than 650,000 distinct CDR3 sequences; around 13% were observed only once. Of the sample, 10% to 13% falls within the top ten clones. Input material: blood. Every receptor here comes from a woman aged 18-29 years with Graves' hyperthyroidism.

There are many counts of this clonotype. This chain joins TRBV30 and TRBJ2-7, with D unclear. The V end was cut by 0 bases, the J end by 3 bases, with 9 bases between. The germline V gene encodes CDR1 GTSNPN and CDR2 SVGIG (reference sequence). This CDR3 contains 13 residues. CDR3 sequence: CAWSVPLFYEQYF. The CDR3 coding sequence is TGTGCCTGGAGTGTACCCCTCTTCTACGAGCAGTACTTC.

The genes are TRBV19 and TRBJ1-1, with unresolved D. The germline gives CDR1 LNHDA, CDR2 SQIVND (reference sequence). V was pared by 4 bases and J by 12 bases, with 12 bases between. The length of the CDR3 is 11 residues. The CDR3 sequence is CASSNRGRTFF. The DNA for the CDR3 is TGTGCCAGTAGTAATCGAGGGAGAACTTTCTTT.

Comments on this clonotype: Being one base from a much bigger clone, this may be a read error. The chain is built from TRBV7-9 and TRBJ1-2; D is uncertain. Germline V lookup: CDR1 SEHNR, CDR2 FQNEAQ (reference sequence). The length of the CDR3 is 17 residues. Trimming took off 4 bases at V and 0 bases at J, with 18 bases between the two ends. CDR3 amino acids: CASSSGRGMQTNYGYTF. The CDR3 DNA reads TGTGCCAGCAGCTCCGGGCGAGGGATGCAGACTAACTATGGCTACACCTTC.

The rearrangement joins TRBV19 to TRBJ2-3, with a weak D call TRBD2 (5 bases). Trimming cost V 0 bases and J 0 bases, with 13 bases left between them. The V gene's germline CDR1 is LNHDA and CDR2 SQIVND (reference sequence). CDR3 length: 17 amino acids. Here the CDR3 reads CASSIDGRGLSTDTQYF. Written as DNA, the CDR3 is TGTGCCAGTAGTATAGATGGGCGAGGGCTTAGCACAGATACGCAGTATTTT. The whole variable domain, remainder taken from reference TRBV19 and TRBJ2-3, is DGGITQSPKYLFRKEGQNVTLSCEQNLNHDAMYWYRQDPGQGLRLIYYSQIVNDFQKGDIAEGYSVSREKKESFPLTVTSAQKNPTAFYLCASSIDGRGLSTDTQYFGPGTRLTVL.

This clonotype was seen at least ten times. CDR3: CASSTVAGARNEQFF. The CDR3 DNA reads TGTGCCAGCAGTACCGTGGCGGGAGCTCGGAATGAGCAGTTCTTC. The rearrangement uses TRBV2 and TRBJ2-1; 7 bases are shared with TRBD2. After removal of 5 bases from V and 7 bases from J, the junction contained 11 bases not matched to a gene. This CDR3 region has 15 residues. The V gene's germline CDR1 is SNHLY and CDR2 FYNNEI.

This clonotype was counted ten times or more. V is TRBV6-6 and J is TRBJ2-5, with D maybe TRBD2 (5 bases). The CDR3 has 13 amino acids. The germline V and J ends were trimmed by 3 bases and 5 bases, with 10 bases remaining between them. Germline V CDR1 and CDR2: MNHNY, SVGAGI (reference sequence). The CDR3 bases are TGTGCCAGCAGTTATCTCGGGGAGGAGACCCAGTACTTC. Its translation: CASSYLGEETQYF.

The genes are TRBV6-1 and TRBJ2-2; 8 bases fit TRBD2. Germline CDR1 reads MNHNS; CDR2 reads SASEGT. CDR3 length equals 16 residues. Trimming took 6 bases from V and 1 from J; bases not matched to a gene: 7. In DNA, the CDR3 is TGTGCCAGCAGGCACCGCGGGGGGTTGAACACCGGGGAGCTGTTTTTT. Amino acids: CASRHRGGLNTGELFF.

This clonotype occurred many times. CDR3 in amino acids: CASSKLAGTTDTQYF. The DNA of the CDR3 is TGTGCCAGCAGTAAACTAGCGGGAACCACAGATACGCAGTATTTT. The rearrangement links TRBV27 to TRBJ2-3; 10 bases fit TRBD2. Germline V CDR1 and CDR2: MNHEY, SMNVEV (reference sequence). The CDR3 sequence is 15 residues long. The V and J ends lost 5 bases and 2 bases, in that order; junction bases with no gene match: 4.

This clonotype has just a few counts. The chain uses TRBV19 and TRBJ2-1; TRBD2 matches 10 bases. Germline V gene sequence: CDR1 LNHDA, CDR2 SQIVND (reference sequence). V lost 7 bases, J lost 7 bases, and 10 bases stayed unmatched. CDR3 length: 15 amino acids. CDR3 bases: TGTGCCAGTAATCCGGGAGCGGGAGGGGGAAATGAGCAGTTCTTC. Translated: CASNPGAGGGNEQFF.